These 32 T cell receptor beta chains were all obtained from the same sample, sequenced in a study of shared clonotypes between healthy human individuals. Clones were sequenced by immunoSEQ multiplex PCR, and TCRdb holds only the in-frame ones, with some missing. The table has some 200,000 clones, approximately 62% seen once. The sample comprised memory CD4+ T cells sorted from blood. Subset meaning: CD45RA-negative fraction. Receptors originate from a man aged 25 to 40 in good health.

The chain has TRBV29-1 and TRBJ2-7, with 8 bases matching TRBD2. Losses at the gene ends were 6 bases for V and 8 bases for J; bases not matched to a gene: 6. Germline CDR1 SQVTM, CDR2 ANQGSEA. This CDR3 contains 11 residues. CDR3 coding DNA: TGCAGCGTCCGGACTAGCTCTCAGCAGTACTTC. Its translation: CSVRTSSQQYF.

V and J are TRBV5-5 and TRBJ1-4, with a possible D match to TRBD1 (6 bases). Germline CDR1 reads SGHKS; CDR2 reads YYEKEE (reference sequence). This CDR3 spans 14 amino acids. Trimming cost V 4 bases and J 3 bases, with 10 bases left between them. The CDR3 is CASSGQNSNEKLFF. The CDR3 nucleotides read TGTGCCAGCAGCGGACAGAACTCTAATGAAAAACTGTTTTTT.

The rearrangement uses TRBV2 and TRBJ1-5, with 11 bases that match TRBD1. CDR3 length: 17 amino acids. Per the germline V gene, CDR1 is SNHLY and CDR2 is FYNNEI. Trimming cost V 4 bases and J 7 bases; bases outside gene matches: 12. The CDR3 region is CASSGGTGTGGGQPQHF. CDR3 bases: TGTGCCAGCAGTGGCGGGACCGGGACAGGGGGGGGACAGCCCCAGCATTTT.

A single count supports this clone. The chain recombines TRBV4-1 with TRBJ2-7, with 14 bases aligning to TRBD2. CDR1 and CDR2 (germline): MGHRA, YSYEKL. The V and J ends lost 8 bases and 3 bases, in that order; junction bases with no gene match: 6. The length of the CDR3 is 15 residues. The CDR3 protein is CASGTSGSDFYEQYF. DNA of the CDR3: TGCGCCAGCGGGACTAGCGGGAGCGACTTCTACGAGCAGTACTTC.

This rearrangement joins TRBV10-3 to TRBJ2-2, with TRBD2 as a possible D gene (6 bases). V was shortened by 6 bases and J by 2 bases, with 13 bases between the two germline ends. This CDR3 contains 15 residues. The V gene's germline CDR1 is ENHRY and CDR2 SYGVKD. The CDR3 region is CAISTGTANTGELFF. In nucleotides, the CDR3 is TGTGCCATCAGCACCGGGACTGCTAACACCGGGGAGCTGTTTTTT.

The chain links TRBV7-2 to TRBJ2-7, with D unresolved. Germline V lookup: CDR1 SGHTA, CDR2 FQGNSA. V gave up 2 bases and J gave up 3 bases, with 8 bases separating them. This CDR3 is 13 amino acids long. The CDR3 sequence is CASSLITDYEQYF. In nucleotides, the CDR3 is TGTGCCAGCAGCTTAATAACAGACTACGAGCAGTACTTC.

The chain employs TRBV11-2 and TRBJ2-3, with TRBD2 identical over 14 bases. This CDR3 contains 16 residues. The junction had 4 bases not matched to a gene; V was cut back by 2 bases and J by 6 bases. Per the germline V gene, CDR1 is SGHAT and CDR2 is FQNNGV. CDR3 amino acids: CASSLRGLAGEDTQYF. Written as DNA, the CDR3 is TGTGCCAGCAGCTTAAGGGGACTAGCGGGAGAGGATACGCAGTATTTT.

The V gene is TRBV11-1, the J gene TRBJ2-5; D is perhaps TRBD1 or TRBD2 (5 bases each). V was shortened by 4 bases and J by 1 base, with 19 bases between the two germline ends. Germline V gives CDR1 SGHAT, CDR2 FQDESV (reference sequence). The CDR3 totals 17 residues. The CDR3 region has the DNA TGTGCCAGCAGCTCGGACCTGGGACGGTGGGGCCAAGAGACCCAGTACTTC. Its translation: CASSSDLGRWGQETQYF.

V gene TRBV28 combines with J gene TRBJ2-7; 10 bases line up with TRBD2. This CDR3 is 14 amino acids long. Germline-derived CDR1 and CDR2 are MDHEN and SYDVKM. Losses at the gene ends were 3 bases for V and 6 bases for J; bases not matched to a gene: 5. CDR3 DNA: TGTGCCAGCAGTTTTAGCGGGAGGTTGGGCGAGCAGTACTTC. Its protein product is CASSFSGRLGEQYF.

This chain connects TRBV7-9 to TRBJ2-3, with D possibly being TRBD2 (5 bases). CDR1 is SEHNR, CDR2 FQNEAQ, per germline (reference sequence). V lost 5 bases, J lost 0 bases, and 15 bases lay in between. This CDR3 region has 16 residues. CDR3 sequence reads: CASSVRRADSTDTQYF. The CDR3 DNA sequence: TGTGCCAGCAGCGTCCGGCGAGCGGATAGCACAGATACGCAGTATTTT.

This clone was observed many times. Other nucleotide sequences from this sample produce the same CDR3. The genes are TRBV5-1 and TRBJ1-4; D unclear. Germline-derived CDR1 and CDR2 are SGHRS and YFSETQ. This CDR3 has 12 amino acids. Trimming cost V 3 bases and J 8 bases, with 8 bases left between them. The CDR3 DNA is TGCGCCAGCAGCTGGGATATGGAAAAACTGTTTTTT. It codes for CASSWDMEKLFF.

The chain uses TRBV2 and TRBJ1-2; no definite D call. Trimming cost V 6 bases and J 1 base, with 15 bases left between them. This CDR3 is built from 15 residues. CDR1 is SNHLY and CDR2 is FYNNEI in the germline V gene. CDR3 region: CASRLLQSLNYGYTF. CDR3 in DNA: TGTGCCAGCAGACTATTACAGAGTCTTAACTATGGCTACACCTTC.

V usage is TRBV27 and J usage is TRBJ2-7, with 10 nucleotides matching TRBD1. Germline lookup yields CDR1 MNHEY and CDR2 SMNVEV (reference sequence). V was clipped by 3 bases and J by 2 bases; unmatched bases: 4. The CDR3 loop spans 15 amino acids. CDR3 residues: CASSLAGQGAYEQYF. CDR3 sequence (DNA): TGTGCCAGCAGTTTGGCAGGACAGGGGGCCTACGAGCAGTACTTC.

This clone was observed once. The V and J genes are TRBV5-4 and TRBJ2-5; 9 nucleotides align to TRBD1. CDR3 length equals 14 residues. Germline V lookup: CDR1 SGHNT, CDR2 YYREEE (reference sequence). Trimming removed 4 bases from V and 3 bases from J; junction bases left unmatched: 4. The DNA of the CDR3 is TGTGCCAGCAGCCCCGGACAGGGGAAAGAGACCCAGTACTTC. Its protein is CASSPGQGKETQYF.

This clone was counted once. The CDR3 region is CASTRTFLNTGELFF. The CDR3 DNA is TGTGCCAGCACCCGGACCTTCTTGAACACCGGGGAGCTGTTTTTT. The chain has TRBV11-2 and TRBJ2-2; D not certain. The CDR3 consists of 15 residues. CDR1 and CDR2 from the germline V gene are SGHAT and FQNNGV. V was cut by 7 bases and J by 1 base, with 13 bases left in between.

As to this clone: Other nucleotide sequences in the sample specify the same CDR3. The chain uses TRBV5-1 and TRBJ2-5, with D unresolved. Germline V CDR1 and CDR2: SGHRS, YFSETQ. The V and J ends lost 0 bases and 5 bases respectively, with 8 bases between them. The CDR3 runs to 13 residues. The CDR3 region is CASSLGSGETQYF. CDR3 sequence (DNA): TGCGCCAGCAGCTTGGGGAGTGGGGAGACCCAGTACTTC.

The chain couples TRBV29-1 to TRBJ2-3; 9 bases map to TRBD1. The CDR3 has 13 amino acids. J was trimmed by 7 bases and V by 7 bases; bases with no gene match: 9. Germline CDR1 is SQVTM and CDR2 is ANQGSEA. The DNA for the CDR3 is TGCAGCGCAGGGACAGGGTTGGTAAATACGCAGTATTTT. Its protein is CSAGTGLVNTQYF.

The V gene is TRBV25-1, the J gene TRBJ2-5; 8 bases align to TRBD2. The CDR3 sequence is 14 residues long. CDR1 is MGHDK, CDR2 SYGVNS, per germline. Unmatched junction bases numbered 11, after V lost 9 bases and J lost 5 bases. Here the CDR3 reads CASIERERGETQYF. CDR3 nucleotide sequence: TGTGCCAGTATTGAGCGGGAGAGGGGGGAGACCCAGTACTTC.

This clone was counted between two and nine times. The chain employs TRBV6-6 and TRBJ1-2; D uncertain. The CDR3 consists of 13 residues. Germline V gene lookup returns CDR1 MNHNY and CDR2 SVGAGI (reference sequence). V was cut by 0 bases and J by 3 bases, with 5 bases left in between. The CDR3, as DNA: TGTGCCAGCAGTTACTCAACGGACTATGGCTACACCTTC. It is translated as CASSYSTDYGYTF.

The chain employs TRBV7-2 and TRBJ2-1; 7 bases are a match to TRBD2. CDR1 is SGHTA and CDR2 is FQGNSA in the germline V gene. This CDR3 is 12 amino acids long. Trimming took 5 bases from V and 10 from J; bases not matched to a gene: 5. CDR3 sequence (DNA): TGTGCCAGCAGCGATCAGACTAGCGAGCAGTTCTTC. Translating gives CASSDQTSEQFF.

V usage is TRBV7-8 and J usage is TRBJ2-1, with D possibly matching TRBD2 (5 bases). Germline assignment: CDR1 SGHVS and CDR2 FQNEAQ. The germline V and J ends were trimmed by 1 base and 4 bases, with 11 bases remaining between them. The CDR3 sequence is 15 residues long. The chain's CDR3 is CASSLGASRYNEQFF. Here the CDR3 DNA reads TGTGCCAGCAGCTTAGGGGCTAGCAGATACAATGAGCAGTTCTTC.

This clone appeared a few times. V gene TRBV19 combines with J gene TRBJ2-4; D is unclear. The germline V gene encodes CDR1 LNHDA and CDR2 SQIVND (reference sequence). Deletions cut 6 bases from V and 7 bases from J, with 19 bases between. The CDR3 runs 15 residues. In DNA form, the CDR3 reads TGTGCCAGTAGGAAACTTGGCCAAGGGTGGAACATTCAGTACTTC. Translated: CASRKLGQGWNIQYF.

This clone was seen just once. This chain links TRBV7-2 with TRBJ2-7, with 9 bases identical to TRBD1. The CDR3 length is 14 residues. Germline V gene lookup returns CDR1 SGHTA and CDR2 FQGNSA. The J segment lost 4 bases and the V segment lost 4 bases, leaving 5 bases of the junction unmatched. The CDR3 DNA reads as TGTGCCAGCAGCTCGGGGACAGGGTATTACGAGCAGTACTTC. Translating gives CASSSGTGYYEQYF.

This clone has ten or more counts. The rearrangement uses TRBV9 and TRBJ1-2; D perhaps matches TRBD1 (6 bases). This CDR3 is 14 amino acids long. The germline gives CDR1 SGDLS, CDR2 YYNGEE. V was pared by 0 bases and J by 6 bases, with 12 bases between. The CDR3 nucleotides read TGTGCCAGCAGCGTAGCGGCCCAGGGGAATGGCTACACCTTC. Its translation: CASSVAAQGNGYTF.

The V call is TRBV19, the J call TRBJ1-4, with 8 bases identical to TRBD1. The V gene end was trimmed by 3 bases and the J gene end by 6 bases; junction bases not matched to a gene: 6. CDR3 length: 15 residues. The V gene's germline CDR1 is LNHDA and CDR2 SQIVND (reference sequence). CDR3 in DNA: TGTGCCAGTAGTATTCTTGGACAGGGCGATGAAAAACTGTTTTTT. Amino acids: CASSILGQGDEKLFF.

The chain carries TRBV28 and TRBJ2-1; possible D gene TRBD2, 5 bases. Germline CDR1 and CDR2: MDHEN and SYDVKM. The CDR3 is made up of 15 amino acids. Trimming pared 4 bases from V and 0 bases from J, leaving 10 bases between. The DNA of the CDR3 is TGTGCCAGCAGTTCGGACTTAAGCTCCTACAATGAGCAGTTCTTC. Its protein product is CASSSDLSSYNEQFF.

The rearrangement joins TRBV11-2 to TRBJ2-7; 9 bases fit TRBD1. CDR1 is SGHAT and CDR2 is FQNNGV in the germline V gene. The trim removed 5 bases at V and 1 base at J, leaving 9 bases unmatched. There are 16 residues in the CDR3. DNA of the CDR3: TGTGCCAGCAGCACATATGGACAGGGGAGTTCCTACGAGCAGTACTTC. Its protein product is CASSTYGQGSSYEQYF.

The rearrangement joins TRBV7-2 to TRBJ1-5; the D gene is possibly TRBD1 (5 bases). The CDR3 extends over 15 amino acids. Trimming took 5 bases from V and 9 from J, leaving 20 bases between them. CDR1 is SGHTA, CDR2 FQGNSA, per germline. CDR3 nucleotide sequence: TGTGCCAGCAGCCCAGCCGCGACTTCAGGGTGGCCCCAGCATTTT. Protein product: CASSPAATSGWPQHF.

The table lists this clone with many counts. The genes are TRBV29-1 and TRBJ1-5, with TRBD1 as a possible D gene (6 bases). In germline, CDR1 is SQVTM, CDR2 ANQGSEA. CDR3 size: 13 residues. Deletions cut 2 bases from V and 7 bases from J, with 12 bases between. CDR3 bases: TGCAGCGTTGAAACAGGGAGGGGACAGCCCCAGCATTTT. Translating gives CSVETGRGQPQHF.

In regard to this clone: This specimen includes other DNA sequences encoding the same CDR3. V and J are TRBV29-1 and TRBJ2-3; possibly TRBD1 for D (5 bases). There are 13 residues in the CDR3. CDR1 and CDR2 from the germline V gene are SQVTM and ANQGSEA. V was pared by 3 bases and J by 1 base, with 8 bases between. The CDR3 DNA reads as TGCAGCGTTGATCAAGGGGGCACAGATACGCAGTATTTT. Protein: CSVDQGGTDTQYF.

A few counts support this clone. This CDR3 is CASRRTGDSYEQYF. CDR3 sequence (DNA): TGTGCCAGCAGACGGACAGGGGATTCCTACGAGCAGTACTTC. The genes are TRBV27 and TRBJ2-7, with 9 bases matching TRBD1. The junction had 4 bases not matched to a gene; V was cut back by 6 bases and J by 1 base. Germline V CDR1 and CDR2: MNHEY, SMNVEV (reference sequence). CDR3 length: 14 amino acids.

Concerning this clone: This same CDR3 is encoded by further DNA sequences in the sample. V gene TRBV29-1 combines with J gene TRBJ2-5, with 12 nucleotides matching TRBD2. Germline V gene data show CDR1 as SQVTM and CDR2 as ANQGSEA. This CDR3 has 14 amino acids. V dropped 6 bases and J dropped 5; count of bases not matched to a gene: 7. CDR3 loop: CSVGTSGRWETQYF. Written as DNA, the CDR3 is TGCAGCGTGGGCACTAGCGGGAGGTGGGAGACCCAGTACTTC.